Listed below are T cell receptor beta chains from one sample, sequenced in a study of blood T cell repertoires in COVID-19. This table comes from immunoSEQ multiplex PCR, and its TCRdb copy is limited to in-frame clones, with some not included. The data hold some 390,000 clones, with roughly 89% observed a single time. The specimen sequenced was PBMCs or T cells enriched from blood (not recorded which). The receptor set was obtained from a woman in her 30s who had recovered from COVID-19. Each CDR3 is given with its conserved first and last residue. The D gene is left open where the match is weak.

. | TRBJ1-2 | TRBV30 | CAWSGLPGGGYTF
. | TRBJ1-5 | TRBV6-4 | CASSLEENQPQHF
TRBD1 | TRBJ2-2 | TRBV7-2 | CASSSRGPRTGELFF
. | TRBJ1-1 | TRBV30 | CAWAHGGRTEAFF
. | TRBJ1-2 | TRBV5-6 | CASSSDSYGYTF
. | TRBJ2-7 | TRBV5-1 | CASSSLTGNEQYF
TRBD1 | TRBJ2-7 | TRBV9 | CASSVDSADRGYEQYF
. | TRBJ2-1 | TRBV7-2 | CASSARTTPSYNEQFF
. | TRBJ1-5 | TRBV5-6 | CASSLALNRASNQPQHF
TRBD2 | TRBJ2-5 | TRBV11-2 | CASSLEGGSHQETQYF
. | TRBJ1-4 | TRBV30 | CAWSPFRHVNEKLFF
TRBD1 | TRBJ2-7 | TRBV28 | CASSYPGQGAVSDLYEQYF
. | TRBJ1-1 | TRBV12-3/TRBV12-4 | CASSFGQGMKAFF
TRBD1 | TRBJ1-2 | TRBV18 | CASRDSDLYGYTF
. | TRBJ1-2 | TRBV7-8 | CASSLDGGINYGYTF